These 31 T cell receptor beta chains originate from one sample sequenced in a study of T cell clonality in common variable immunodeficiency. TCRdb keeps only in-frame clones here, not all; method: immunoSEQ multiplex PCR. The sample presents about 39,000 clones, none singletons. Sequenced input: peripheral blood mononuclear cells. Receptor source: a person between 18 and 70 years old in good health.

This clone is medium-sized (0.01 to 0.1%) within its sample. The sequence runs out 3 residues before the end of the CDR3; the remainder is reconstructed from the germline J gene. The chain carries TRBV20-1 and TRBJ2-4; a weak D match, TRBD2 (5 bases). V was shortened by 3 bases and J by 1 base, with 7 bases between the two germline ends. In germline, CDR1 is DFQATT, CDR2 SNEGSKA (reference sequence). The CDR3 is made up of 13 amino acids. The CDR3 protein is CSARRVAKNIQYF. Partial CDR3 DNA: TGCAGTGCTAGGAGGGTGGCCAAAAACATT.

Comment on this clone: The CDR3 end is not reached by the read, which stops 3 residues before it; the germline J gene fills it in. V is TRBV7-9 and J is TRBJ1-1; no reliable D call. CDR3 size: 14 residues. Looked up from germline, CDR1 is SEHNR and CDR2 is FQNEAQ (reference sequence). CDR3 sequence reads: CASSPHGFSYEAFF. The sequenced CDR3 bases are TGTGCCAGCAGCCCCCACGGGTTCTCCTACGAG.

This clone has a count of ten or more. From the germline J gene comes the end of the CDR3, since the read stops 3 residues before it. J is TRBJ2-2 and V is TRBV20-1, with a tentative D call TRBD2 (5 bases). The CDR3 extends over 15 amino acids. Per the germline V gene, CDR1 is DFQATT and CDR2 is SNEGSKA (reference sequence). Trimming stripped 3 bases from V and 5 bases from J, with 16 bases between. CDR3 sequence: CSARPPGADTGELFF. CDR3 DNA, as far as it was read: TGCAGTGCTAGGCCTCCCGGAGCGGATACCGGGGAG.

This clone was observed many times. The CDR3 end falls 3 residues outside the read, so it is completed with the germline J gene. Other DNA sequences from this sample encode an identical CDR3 as well. The chain couples TRBV19 to TRBJ1-5; TRBD1 matches at 7 bases. With V trimmed by 7 bases and J by 7 bases, 13 bases remained unmatched. This CDR3 is built from 15 residues. Germline CDR1 reads LNHDA; CDR2 reads SQIVND (reference sequence). The sequenced CDR3 bases are TGTGCCAGTACCACCCTTCCGACAGGGAGGCAGCCC. It is translated as CASTTLPTGRQP. Given in full, the CDR3 is CASTTLPTGRQPQHF.

This clone was counted between two and nine times. The read falls 3 residues short of the CDR3 end, and the missing part is taken from the germline J gene. V is TRBV20-1 and J is TRBJ2-3; D is undetermined. There are 16 residues in the CDR3. Germline CDR1 is DFQATT and CDR2 is SNEGSKA (reference sequence). With 4 bases removed from V and 0 bases from J, the gap between germline ends came to 17 bases. Partial CDR3 DNA: TGCAGTGCTAAACCCCTGAGCGCCACTAGCACAGATACG. It encodes CSAKPLSATSTDT. The entire CDR3 reads CSAKPLSATSTDTQYF.

This clone has ten or more counts. The read ends 3 residues early relative to the CDR3; the germline J gene fills the gap. The rearrangement uses TRBV20-1 and TRBJ1-5; 8 bases line up with TRBD1. The CDR3 has 16 residues. Trimming at V came to 3 bases and at J to 3 bases, leaving 10 bases not matched to a gene. Germline assignment: CDR1 DFQATT and CDR2 SNEGSKA (reference sequence). CDR3 DNA, as far as it was read: TGCAGTGCTAGTGTCCAGGGGGCTCAATTCAATCAGCCC. This gives the protein CSASVQGAQFNQP. The full CDR3 sequence reads CSASVQGAQFNQPQHF.

This clone was picked up many times. Incomplete CDR3 DNA: TGTGCCTGGGGGACTTACCAAAGCCCAGATACG. Its protein is CAWGTYQSPDT. The full CDR3 protein reads CAWGTYQSPDTQYF. This chain connects TRBV30 to TRBJ2-3; D perhaps matches TRBD2 (6 bases). The CDR3 extends 3 residues past the end of the read, so its final part is completed from the germline J gene. The germline gives CDR1 GTSNPN, CDR2 SVGIG (reference sequence). Deletions cut 5 bases from V and 4 bases from J, with 16 bases between. The CDR3 runs 14 residues. The entire variable domain, with the rest obtained from reference TRBV30 and TRBJ2-3, is as follows: SQTIHQWPATLVQPVGSPLSLECTVEGTSNPNLYWYRQAAGRGLQLLFYSVGIGQISSEVPQNLSASRPQDRQFILSSKKLLLSDSGFYLCAWGTYQSPDTQYFGPGTRLTVL.

The table lists this clone with many counts. With the read ending 3 residues before the CDR3 end, the germline J gene is used to fill in that end. The rearrangement uses TRBV2 and TRBJ2-7; D not certain. Trimming took 1 base from V and 4 from J, leaving 5 bases between them. The germline V gene has CDR1 SNHLY and CDR2 FYNNEI. This CDR3 has 12 residues. CDR3 protein: CASSEGIYEQYF. The sequenced part of the CDR3 DNA is TGTGCCAGCAGTGAAGGTATTTACGAG.

At least ten counts were recorded for this clone. The CDR3 end is not reached by the read, which stops 3 residues before it; the germline J gene fills it in. The V gene is TRBV7-2, the J gene TRBJ1-4, with D possibly being TRBD1 (6 bases). The CDR3 spans 15 residues. Trimming took off 5 bases at V and 7 bases at J, with 17 bases between the two ends. Germline lookup yields CDR1 SGHTA and CDR2 FQGNSA. CDR3 bases read: TGTGCCAGCAGCGGGTGGGACACGGCGGGTGAAAAA. It encodes CASSGWDTAGEK. The full-length CDR3 reads as CASSGWDTAGEKLFF. Full variable domain (missing parts from reference TRBV7-2 and TRBJ1-4): GAGVSQSPSNKVTEKGKDVELRCDPISGHTALYWYRQSLGQGLEFLIYFQGNSAPDKSGLPSDRFSAERTGGSVSTLTIQRTQQEDSAVYLCASSGWDTAGEKLFFGSGTQLSVL.

This clone came up many times. Sequencing ends 3 residues short of the CDR3 end; the germline J gene provides the rest. This chain uses TRBV5-1 with TRBJ1-2; 9 bases agree with TRBD1. This CDR3 comprises 15 residues. V lost 4 bases to trimming and J lost 6 bases; unmatched junction nucleotides: 10. The germline CDR1 and CDR2 sequences are SGHRS and YFSETQ. The CDR3 sequence: CASSGPGQGLDGYTF. The covered CDR3 bases are TGCGCCAGCAGCGGCCCCGGACAGGGGTTGGATGGC.

This clone was observed many times. The read ends 3 residues before the CDR3 terminus; that terminus is restored from the germline J gene. The chain carries TRBV28 and TRBJ2-1; 11 nucleotides align to TRBD2. Germline loops: CDR1 MDHEN, CDR2 SYDVKM. The CDR3 spans 14 residues. V lost 11 bases to trimming and J lost 7 bases; unmatched junction nucleotides: 10. CDR3 DNA, as far as it was read: TGTGCCGCCCAACTAGCGGGAGAGGGGAATGAG. Its translation is CAAQLAGEGNE. Given in full, the CDR3 is CAAQLAGEGNEQFF.

This clone was picked up many times. The read is 3 residues too short to cover the CDR3 end, so that end is filled in from the germline J gene. V gene TRBV4-2 combines with J gene TRBJ2-7; 7 bases align to TRBD1. From germline, CDR1 is LGHNA and CDR2 YNFKEQ. The CDR3 sequence is 14 residues long. Germline trimming cut 2 bases from V and 2 bases from J; bases unmatched to any gene: 3. The chain's CDR3 is CASSQSGTAYEQYF. CDR3 DNA, as far as it was read: TGTGCCAGCAGCCAATCCGGGACAGCCTACGAG.

Regarding this clone: The missing CDR3 end, 3 residues past where the read stops, is filled in from the germline J gene. The chain links TRBV2 to TRBJ1-5, with 9 bases lining up with TRBD1. CDR3 length: 15 amino acids. Unmatched junction bases numbered 10, after V lost 6 bases and J lost 7 bases. Germline V gene lookup returns CDR1 SNHLY and CDR2 FYNNEI. CDR3 region: CASSSGTGRMQPQHF. The covered CDR3 bases are TGTGCCAGCAGCTCCGGGACAGGGCGAATGCAGCCC.

This clone appeared many times. The CDR3 goes on 3 residues after the read ends, and that part is filled in from the germline J gene. This rearrangement joins TRBV7-9 to TRBJ1-1, with a tentative D call TRBD1 (6 bases). The CDR3 sequence is 15 residues long. Germline-derived CDR1 and CDR2 are SEHNR and FQNEAQ (reference sequence). V was cut by 4 bases and J by 0 bases, with 12 bases left in between. Incomplete CDR3 DNA: TGTGCCAGCAGCTCCTTAACAGGGATGAACACTGAA. It encodes CASSSLTGMNTE. The full CDR3 protein is CASSSLTGMNTEAFF.

This clone was recorded at least ten times. CDR3 region: CACPLSGTAYNSPLHF. Incomplete CDR3 DNA: TGTGCCTGTCCCTTATCCGGGACAGCTTATAATTCACCC. The gene calls are TRBV30 and TRBJ1-6; 7 bases align to TRBD1. The read comes to an end 3 residues before the CDR3 does, leaving the germline J gene to fill in the end. V shed 6 bases and J 4 bases; nucleotides not matched to a gene: 12. Germline V gene data show CDR1 as GTSNPN and CDR2 as SVGIG (reference sequence). The CDR3 loop spans 16 amino acids.

A remark on this clone: The read terminates 3 residues ahead of where the CDR3 ends, so the germline J gene completes it. The genes are TRBV11-2 and TRBJ2-6; no clear D gene. V was cut by 5 bases and J by 0 bases, with 5 bases left in between. Germline V lookup: CDR1 SGHAT, CDR2 FQNNGV. The length of the CDR3 is 14 residues. The sequenced part of the CDR3 DNA is TGTGCCAGCAGCCGTAACTCTGGGGCCAACGTC. This encodes CASSRNSGANV. The whole CDR3 protein is CASSRNSGANVLTF.

This clone occurred many times. The read terminates 3 residues before the CDR3 end, so the remaining end is supplied by the germline J gene. The chain uses TRBV6-2 or TRBV6-3 and TRBJ2-3, with D perhaps matching TRBD2 (6 bases). The V end was cut by 6 bases, the J end by 2 bases, with 15 bases between. CDR3 length equals 15 residues. The germline V gene has CDR1 MNHEY and CDR2 SVGEGT. The covered CDR3 bases are TGTGCCAGCAGACAGAGCGGGTCCTCCACAGATACG. Amino acid sequence: CASRQSGSSTDT. The CDR3 in its entirety is CASRQSGSSTDTQYF.

This clone was recorded a few times. CDR3 sequence reads: CASRRTGLNSPLFF. The sequenced part of the CDR3 DNA is TGTGCCAGTAGGCGGACAGGGCTTAATTCACCA. This chain joins TRBV19 and TRBJ1-4; TRBD1 matches at 8 bases. The CDR3 end falls 3 residues outside the read, so it is completed with the germline J gene. The length of the CDR3 is 14 residues. Germline V lookup: CDR1 LNHDA, CDR2 SQIVND (reference sequence).

This clone was seen many times. With the read ending 3 residues before the CDR3 end, the germline J gene is used to fill in that end. V usage is TRBV30 and J usage is TRBJ2-3; D perhaps matches TRBD2 (6 bases). Trimming removed 2 bases from V and 2 bases from J, with 17 bases in between. From germline, CDR1 is GTSNPN and CDR2 SVGIG (reference sequence). This CDR3 spans 16 amino acids. CDR3 amino acids: CAWSRGKGLITDTQYF. The part of the CDR3 DNA that was read is TGTGCCTGGAGTCGGGGGAAGGGGCTAATCACAGATACG. The full variable domain, rest sourced from reference TRBV30 and TRBJ2-3, is SQTIHQWPATLVQPVGSPLSLECTVEGTSNPNLYWYRQAAGRGLQLLFYSVGIGQISSEVPQNLSASRPQDRQFILSSKKLLLSDSGFYLCAWSRGKGLITDTQYFGPGTRLTVL.

This clone appeared many times. The observed sequence ends 3 residues before the CDR3 terminus, with the missing tail filled in from the germline J gene. V and J are TRBV5-4 and TRBJ2-5; D is ambiguous. CDR1 is SGHNT, CDR2 YYREEE, per germline (reference sequence). CDR3 length: 13 amino acids. V was cut by 0 bases and J by 1 base, with 4 bases left in between. The DNA read from the CDR3 is TGTGCCAGCAGCTTGGCCATCCAAGAGACC. This sequence encodes CASSLAIQET. From start to end, the CDR3 is CASSLAIQETQYF.

This clone was picked up many times. The sequence runs out 3 residues before the end of the CDR3; the remainder is reconstructed from the germline J gene. The chain has TRBV2 and TRBJ2-7; D may be TRBD1 (6 bases). V was trimmed by 0 bases and J by 5 bases, leaving 11 bases between them. The CDR3 spans 14 residues. CDR1 is SNHLY, CDR2 FYNNEI, per germline. CDR3 DNA (partial): TGTGCCAGCAGTGAAGCGCCAGGGGCCCACGAG. Encoded protein: CASSEAPGAHE. The whole CDR3 sequence is CASSEAPGAHEQYF.

Worth noting for this clone: The sequenced fragment ends 3 residues before the CDR3 boundary, so the rest is inferred from the germline J gene. The chain carries TRBV10-2 and TRBJ2-3; D may be TRBD1 (5 bases). Germline V gene sequence: CDR1 WSHSY, CDR2 SAAADI. Trimming removed 6 bases at V and 6 bases at J, with 16 bases between. This CDR3 region has 14 residues. CDR3 sequence reads: CASSQGSVVDTQYF. The part of the CDR3 DNA that was read is TGCGCCAGCAGCCAGGGTTCTGTCGTGGATACG.

As regards this clone: A much larger clone differs by one base, so this may be a read error. The sequence runs out 3 residues before the end of the CDR3; the remainder is reconstructed from the germline J gene. The chain employs TRBV7-9 and TRBJ2-3; D is unresolved. V dropped 4 bases and J dropped 4 bases, with 3 bases sitting between them. Germline V gene data show CDR1 as SEHNR and CDR2 as FQNEAQ (reference sequence). The CDR3 is 11 amino acids. The sequenced CDR3 bases are TGTGCCAGCAGCTCAGCAGATACG. It yields the protein CASSSADT. The entire CDR3 protein is CASSSADTQYF.

This clone was recorded a few times. The read gets to within 3 residues of the CDR3 end, and the germline J gene fills in the rest. The chain joins TRBV20-1 to TRBJ1-1, with D perhaps TRBD1 (5 bases). The length of the CDR3 is 13 residues. V lost 2 bases and J lost 7, with 14 bases in between. Germline assignment: CDR1 DFQATT and CDR2 SNEGSKA (reference sequence). CDR3 bases read: TGCAGTGCTAGAATTCAGGGCGAAGGTGAA. This translates into CSARIQGEGE. In full, the CDR3 reads CSARIQGEGEAFF.

This clone has ten or more counts. The CDR3 goes on 3 residues after the read ends, and that part is filled in from the germline J gene. The V call is TRBV2, the J call TRBJ1-6, with 7 nucleotides matching TRBD1. V lost 3 bases, J lost 6 bases, and 2 bases stayed unmatched. Germline values: CDR1 SNHLY, CDR2 FYNNEI. The CDR3 spans 14 residues. This CDR3 is CASSDGTANSPLHF. CDR3 DNA (partial): TGTGCCAGCAGTGACGGGACAGCTAATTCACCC.

This clone was counted many times. The read ends 3 residues before the CDR3 terminus; that terminus is restored from the germline J gene. This chain connects TRBV20-1 to TRBJ2-7, with D possibly TRBD1 on 5 matching bases. This CDR3 is 14 amino acids long. Germline V gene lookup returns CDR1 DFQATT and CDR2 SNEGSKA (reference sequence). Trimming removed 2 bases from V and 4 bases from J, with 15 bases in between. The CDR3 sequence is CSARIQASGYEQYF. Partial CDR3 DNA: TGCAGTGCTAGAATACAGGCGTCCGGGTACGAG.

This clone appeared many times. Read coverage stops 3 residues before the CDR3 terminus; the germline J gene supplies the remainder. This chain uses TRBV18 with TRBJ1-4; tentative D call: TRBD1 (6 bases). V was trimmed by 3 bases and J by 8 bases, leaving 16 bases between them. The CDR3 consists of 15 residues. Germline V gives CDR1 KGHSH, CDR2 LQKENI. CDR3 bases read: TGTGCCAGCTCACCCGATACAGGGTCTGTCGAAAAA. This codes for CASSPDTGSVEK. The complete CDR3 sequence is CASSPDTGSVEKLFF.

This clone came up many times. The observed sequence ends 3 residues before the CDR3 terminus, with the missing tail filled in from the germline J gene. This rearrangement joins TRBV7-2 to TRBJ2-3, with D hard to call. The CDR3 is made up of 14 amino acids. V lost 2 bases and J 3 bases, leaving 9 bases between the germline ends. Looked up from germline, CDR1 is SGHTA and CDR2 is FQGNSA. The sequenced part of the CDR3 DNA is TGTGCCAGCAGCTTATATGCGGAAACAGATACG. This gives the protein CASSLYAETDT. In full, the CDR3 is CASSLYAETDTQYF.

This clone came up many times. The missing CDR3 end, 3 residues past where the read stops, is filled in from the germline J gene. The V call is TRBV29-1, the J call TRBJ1-1; no clear D gene. CDR1 is SQVTM and CDR2 is ANQGSEA in the germline V gene. The CDR3 has 13 amino acids. V lost 3 bases and J lost 0, with 8 bases in between. The CDR3 reads CSVERGVNTEAFF. CDR3 DNA, as far as it was read: TGCAGCGTTGAGCGGGGAGTGAACACTGAA.

This clone was recorded many times. The read stops 3 residues short of the end of the CDR3; the missing end is completed from the germline J gene. V is TRBV5-1 and J is TRBJ1-4, with D unclear. The CDR3 totals 13 residues. V dropped 5 bases and J dropped 8 bases, with 13 bases sitting between them. CDR1 and CDR2 from the germline V gene are SGHRS and YFSETQ. The CDR3 loop is CASRPELGEKLFF. The part of the CDR3 DNA that was read is TGCGCCAGCAGACCAGAACTAGGGGAAAAA.

This clone was found many times. The read gets to within 3 residues of the CDR3 end, and the germline J gene fills in the rest. The chain joins TRBV4-1 to TRBJ1-1, with D hard to call. Germline V gene data show CDR1 as MGHRA and CDR2 as YSYEKL. V was shortened by 0 bases and J by 1 base, with 9 bases between the two germline ends. This CDR3 has 15 amino acids. The CDR3 sequence is CASSQESPRNTEAFF. The part of the CDR3 DNA that was read is TGCGCCAGCAGCCAAGAATCCCCCCGGAACACTGAA.